This T cell receptor beta chain came from a study of cytomegalovirus exposure and HLA in healthy donors. Study findings and constraints: Accurate predictions that matched the HLA-A and HLA-B alleles of most subjects were reportedly made from TCR beta sequences. Reports described diagnosis of cytomegalovirus status by the classifier as highly specific and sensitive. A later analysis showed that HLA-associated TCR beta chains had undergone more clonal expansion than equally common others.

The PCR was carried out with 60 Vbeta primers and 13 Jbeta primers. Method: immunoSEQ multiplex PCR; TCRdb's copy keeps in-frame clones and lacks some. The sample has some 100,000 clones; over 70% are singletons. About this clone: Its antigen is as yet unknown.

There are 16 residues in the CDR3. Germline-derived CDR1 and CDR2 are MNHEY and SMNVEV (reference sequence). V was trimmed by 6 bases and J by 3 bases, leaving 20 bases between them. Sequences were obtained from PBMCs. This chain joins TRBV27 and TRBJ1-2; D perhaps matches TRBD1 (6 bases). This clonotype was obtained from a girl under 10 years old in good health and CMV-seropositive. The CDR3 loop is CASSRTGLPNHYGYTF. CDR3 nucleotide sequence: TGTGCCAGCAGCCGTACAGGGTTACCCAACCACTATGGCTACACCTTC.